This is a list of T cell receptor beta chains from one sample in a study of identical twins. TCRdb reprocessed the 5' RACE reads via MiXCR and lists one record per CDR3 protein. Counted here are hundreds of thousands of distinct CDR3 sequences, under 9% occurring once; the ten biggest clones make up about 0.98%. The sample was also linked to a second study, of yellow fever vaccine responses in identical twins.

Sequencing was performed on PBMCs. The receptors shown here come from a woman aged 18 to 35 in good health. Each CDR3 is given with its conserved first and last residue. The D gene is left open where the match is weak. Clone size, where shown, is once, few, many, or a class for clones that have expanded.

d_gene: TRBD1
j_gene: TRBJ2-7
v_gene: TRBV27
abundance: few
len: 14
CDR3nt: TGTGCCAGCGGTTTGTGGGACAGGGTCAACGAGCAGTACTTC
CDR3aa: CASGLWDRVNEQYF

d_gene: -
j_gene: TRBJ2-7
v_gene: TRBV19
abundance: few
len: 16
CDR3nt: TGTGCCAGTAGTGACCCGCCGGCTAGCGTCTCCTACGAGCAGTACTTC
CDR3aa: CASSDPPASVSYEQYF

d_gene: -
j_gene: TRBJ2-4
v_gene: TRBV7-2
abundance: few
len: 16
CDR3nt: TGTGCCAGCAGCAAGGGGGGCGGAGTAGCCAAAAACATTCAGTACTTC
CDR3aa: CASSKGGGVAKNIQYF

d_gene: TRBD1
j_gene: TRBJ1-5
v_gene: TRBV20-1
abundance: few
len: 14
CDR3nt: TGCAGTGCTAGAGAGACAGGGGGCGGCCAGCCCCAGCATTTT
CDR3aa: CSARETGGGQPQHF

d_gene: -
j_gene: TRBJ2-2
v_gene: TRBV11-2
abundance: few
len: 17
CDR3nt: TGTGCCAGCAGCTCTCCTTCGGGGGTTGGAGACACCGGGGAGCTGTTTTTT
CDR3aa: CASSSPSGVGDTGELFF

d_gene: TRBD2
j_gene: TRBJ2-5
v_gene: TRBV20-1
abundance: many
len: 18
CDR3nt: TGCAGTGCTAGAGATCCCGCCCGGCAAGCGGGGTCCCAAGAGACCCAGTACTTC
CDR3aa: CSARDPARQAGSQETQYF

d_gene: -
j_gene: TRBJ1-2
v_gene: TRBV12-3/TRBV12-4
abundance: many
len: 13
CDR3nt: TGTGCCAGCAGTGGAGCCCTATGGTCGGGCTACACCTTC
CDR3aa: CASSGALWSGYTF

d_gene: -
j_gene: TRBJ2-6
v_gene: TRBV7-9
abundance: many
len: 15
CDR3nt: TGTGCCAGCAGCTTACCAGGGGCTGGGGCCAACGTCCTGACTTTC
CDR3aa: CASSLPGAGANVLTF

d_gene: TRBD2
j_gene: TRBJ2-1
v_gene: TRBV29-1
abundance: few
len: 14
CDR3nt: TGCAGCGCCAAACTAGCGGGGGGGCCGGGTGAGCAGTTCTTC
CDR3aa: CSAKLAGGPGEQFF

d_gene: -
j_gene: TRBJ2-7
v_gene: TRBV27
abundance: -
len: 18
CDR3nt: TGTGCCAGCAGACCGCGCGGGACAGCCGATAGGAGCTCCTACGAGCAGTACTTC
CDR3aa: CASRPRGTADRSSYEQYF

d_gene: -
j_gene: TRBJ2-7
v_gene: TRBV21-1
abundance: few
len: 14
CDR3nt: TGTGCCAGCAGCCCGTTAATACGGGGATACGAGCAGTACTTC
CDR3aa: CASSPLIRGYEQYF

d_gene: TRBD2
j_gene: TRBJ2-5
v_gene: TRBV20-1
abundance: few
len: 10
CDR3nt: TGCAGTGCTGGGGGGGGGACCCAGTACTTC
CDR3aa: CSAGGGTQYF

d_gene: -
j_gene: TRBJ2-1
v_gene: TRBV2
abundance: -
len: 14
CDR3nt: TGTGCCAGCAGGGCAGGGAGGACCCTAAATGAGCAGTTCTTC
CDR3aa: CASRAGRTLNEQFF

d_gene: TRBD2
j_gene: TRBJ2-3
v_gene: TRBV5-1
abundance: few
len: 16
CDR3nt: TGCGCCAGCAGCTTCGGACTAGCGGGAGGATGGGATACGCAGTATTTT
CDR3aa: CASSFGLAGGWDTQYF

d_gene: -
j_gene: TRBJ2-7
v_gene: TRBV20-1
abundance: once
len: 13
CDR3nt: TGCAGTGCTAGAGAGTTAAGGGCCGGGAAGCAGTACTTC
CDR3aa: CSARELRAGKQYF

d_gene: TRBD2
j_gene: TRBJ2-7
v_gene: TRBV6-2/TRBV6-3
abundance: -
len: 17
CDR3nt: TGTGCCAGCAGTACCGTTTGGCTAGCGGGAGGAGATTACGAGCAGTACTTC
CDR3aa: CASSTVWLAGGDYEQYF

d_gene: TRBD2
j_gene: TRBJ2-2
v_gene: TRBV7-9
abundance: few
len: 16
CDR3nt: TGTGCCAGCAGCTTATCCCTAGCGGTGAACACCGGGGAGCTGTTTTTT
CDR3aa: CASSLSLAVNTGELFF

d_gene: -
j_gene: TRBJ2-1
v_gene: TRBV9
abundance: few
len: 16
CDR3nt: TGTGCCAGCAGCGTAGATGCGGGGACGATCTTAAATGAGCAGTTCTTC
CDR3aa: CASSVDAGTILNEQFF

d_gene: -
j_gene: TRBJ2-4
v_gene: TRBV3-1
abundance: few
len: 15
CDR3nt: TGTGCCAGCAGCCAATATAGGGGGGGGGAAAACATTCAGTACTTC
CDR3aa: CASSQYRGGENIQYF

d_gene: -
j_gene: TRBJ1-2
v_gene: TRBV2
abundance: -
len: 15
CDR3nt: TGTGCCAGCAGTGAAAATTATGGGGCGGTCTATGGCTACACCTTC
CDR3aa: CASSENYGAVYGYTF

d_gene: -
j_gene: TRBJ1-1
v_gene: TRBV29-1
abundance: -
len: 10
CDR3nt: TGCAGCGTTCTCGACACTGAAGCTTTCTTT
CDR3aa: CSVLDTEAFF

d_gene: TRBD1
j_gene: TRBJ2-7
v_gene: TRBV6-5
abundance: -
len: 14
CDR3nt: TGTGCCAGCAGTAACCGGGACAGATTTTACGAGCAGTACTTC
CDR3aa: CASSNRDRFYEQYF

d_gene: TRBD2
j_gene: TRBJ2-3
v_gene: TRBV13
abundance: few
len: 15
CDR3nt: TGTGCCAGCAGCGCCCCTAGCGGGGTCACAGATACGCAGTATTTT
CDR3aa: CASSAPSGVTDTQYF

d_gene: -
j_gene: TRBJ2-3
v_gene: TRBV7-2
abundance: -
len: 15
CDR3nt: TGTGCCAGCAGCTCAGGCGCGGGCCGGGCAGATACGCAGTATTTT
CDR3aa: CASSSGAGRADTQYF

d_gene: -
j_gene: TRBJ2-7
v_gene: TRBV2
abundance: few
len: 13
CDR3nt: TGTGCCAGCAGTTTTAGGGGGGCGTACGAGCAGTACTTC
CDR3aa: CASSFRGAYEQYF

d_gene: -
j_gene: TRBJ2-7
v_gene: TRBV20-1
abundance: few
len: 16
CDR3nt: TGCAGTGCTAGTTCCGTTTCGGGACAACCAACCTACGAGCAGTACTTC
CDR3aa: CSASSVSGQPTYEQYF

d_gene: -
j_gene: TRBJ2-1
v_gene: TRBV9
abundance: -
len: 15
CDR3nt: TGTGCCAGCAGCCTTTGGGGCACCGCAGGGAATGAGCAGTTCTTC
CDR3aa: CASSLWGTAGNEQFF

d_gene: TRBD2
j_gene: TRBJ2-1
v_gene: TRBV7-9
abundance: -
len: 15
CDR3nt: TGTGCCAGCATCCTAGCGGGAGAATCGGACAATGAGCAGTTCTTC
CDR3aa: CASILAGESDNEQFF

d_gene: TRBD1
j_gene: TRBJ2-3
v_gene: TRBV27
abundance: few
len: 15
CDR3nt: TGTGCCAGCAGTTCGACAGGGGGCTACACAGATACGCAGTATTTT
CDR3aa: CASSSTGGYTDTQYF

d_gene: -
j_gene: TRBJ2-1
v_gene: TRBV14
abundance: many
len: 13
CDR3nt: TGTGCCAGCAGCCCGACGGATTACAATGAGCAGTTCTTC
CDR3aa: CASSPTDYNEQFF

d_gene: -
j_gene: TRBJ1-2
v_gene: TRBV25-1
abundance: few
len: 13
CDR3nt: TGTGCCAGCAGTGAGGCAGGGAGCTATGGCTACACCTTC
CDR3aa: CASSEAGSYGYTF